The 23 T cell receptor beta chains listed next were all sequenced from one sample in a study of T cell responses to AZD1222 COVID-19 vaccine. TCRdb keeps only in-frame clones here, not all; method: immunoSEQ multiplex PCR. The sample consists of approximately 140,000 clones, about nine tenths of them appearing once. Source: peripheral blood, taken 28 days after the second AZD1222 dose. The receptors here all came from an adult who received the AZD1222 COVID-19 vaccine.

V usage is TRBV6-6 and J usage is TRBJ1-5, with D unresolved. V shed 0 bases and J shed 2 bases, with 5 bases lying between them. CDR1 is MNHNY and CDR2 is SVGAGI in the germline V gene (reference sequence). This CDR3 is built from 14 residues. CDR3 protein: CASSYSRGNQPQHF. CDR3 nucleotide sequence: TGTGCCAGCAGTTACTCGAGAGGCAATCAGCCCCAGCATTTT.

The J gene is TRBJ2-7, the V gene TRBV6-5, with D unresolved. V lost 0 bases and J lost 4, with 10 bases in between. CDR3 length: 14 amino acids. Germline CDR1 MNHEY, CDR2 SVGAGI. For the CDR3, the DNA is TGTGCCAGCAGTTACTCGTATCTAGGATACGAGCAGTACTTC. This gives the protein CASSYSYLGYEQYF.

The chain recombines TRBV5-4 with TRBJ1-4; 10 bases are a match to TRBD1. Trimming took 7 bases from V and 4 from J; bases not matched to a gene: 4. Germline values: CDR1 SGHNT, CDR2 YYREEE (reference sequence). CDR3 length: 14 amino acids. CDR3: CASRGQGVNEKLFF. Written as DNA, the CDR3 is TGTGCCAGCCGCGGACAGGGGGTTAATGAAAAACTGTTTTTT.

The V call is TRBV20-1, the J call TRBJ2-1; D is perhaps TRBD1 (6 bases). V lost 5 bases and J lost 9, with 11 bases in between. The germline V gene encodes CDR1 DFQATT and CDR2 SNEGSKA (reference sequence). The CDR3 is 11 amino acids. CDR3 nucleotide sequence: TGCAGTGCTCGATCCAGGGGTGAGCAGTTCTTC. This gives the protein CSARSRGEQFF.

The gene calls are TRBV14 and TRBJ2-7; tentatively, D is TRBD2 (6 bases). This CDR3 is built from 14 residues. With 5 bases removed from V and 5 bases from J, the gap between germline ends came to 16 bases. Germline CDR1 reads SGHDN; CDR2 reads FVKESK. This CDR3 reads CASSKLTSPHEQYF. For the CDR3, the DNA is TGTGCCAGCAGCAAACTCACTAGCCCCCACGAGCAGTACTTC.

The gene calls are TRBV4-3 and TRBJ2-7; D gene uncertain. This CDR3 comprises 15 residues. V was cut by 4 bases and J by 7 bases, with 20 bases left in between. The V gene's germline CDR1 is LGHNA and CDR2 YSLEER. For the CDR3, the DNA is TGCGCCAGCAGCCCCTCCCCTGGTCCCATTAGGGAGCAGTACTTC. It translates to CASSPSPGPIREQYF.

The chain carries TRBV19 and TRBJ1-5; 10 positions match TRBD1. Germline V CDR1 and CDR2: LNHDA, SQIVND (reference sequence). V dropped 9 bases and J dropped 4; count of bases not matched to a gene: 18. The CDR3 is 18 amino acids. Here the CDR3 reads CASTGTGALVGFNQPQHF. The DNA of the CDR3 is TGTGCCAGCACCGGGACAGGGGCCCTAGTGGGGTTTAATCAGCCCCAGCATTTT.

The chain employs TRBV12-3 or TRBV12-4 and TRBJ1-6; D unresolved. The germline V and J ends were trimmed by 2 bases and 8 bases, with 4 bases remaining between them. The CDR3 consists of 12 residues. The CDR3 reads CASSLRDSPLHF. As DNA, the CDR3 is TGTGCCAGCAGTTTACGGGATTCACCCCTCCACTTT.

The V and J genes are TRBV5-1 and TRBJ1-6; 9 bases map to TRBD1. CDR1 SGHRS and CDR2 YFSETQ come from the germline V gene. The CDR3 consists of 17 residues. The V gene end was trimmed by 5 bases and the J gene end by 6 bases; junction bases not matched to a gene: 12. CDR3 loop: CASREGGTGPGNSPLHF. CDR3 DNA: TGCGCCAGCAGAGAAGGCGGGACAGGGCCCGGTAATTCACCCCTCCACTTT.

V and J are TRBV15 and TRBJ1-4; 7 bases are a match to TRBD1. CDR1 is LNHNV, CDR2 YYDKDF, per germline (reference sequence). The length of the CDR3 is 15 residues. Unmatched junction bases numbered 5, after V lost 4 bases and J lost 3 bases. This CDR3 reads CATSKRDSSNEKLFF. For the CDR3, the DNA is TGTGCCACCAGCAAACGGGACAGCTCTAATGAAAAACTGTTTTTT.

The chain combines TRBV9 with TRBJ1-3; 7 bases line up with TRBD1. V shed 0 bases, J shed 1 base, and the junction held 7 bases outside the gene matches. The CDR3 extends over 17 amino acids. Germline V gene data show CDR1 as SGDLS and CDR2 as YYNGEE. The CDR3 sequence: CASSVAAGGYSGNTIYF. CDR3 nucleotides: TGTGCCAGCAGCGTAGCTGCAGGGGGGTATTCTGGAAACACCATATATTTT.

This chain uses TRBV5-1 with TRBJ1-1; no clear D. The germline gives CDR1 SGHRS, CDR2 YFSETQ. V lost 4 bases to trimming and J lost 6 bases, with 10 bases between them. This CDR3 contains 12 residues. The CDR3 coding sequence is TGCGCCAGCAGCCCGGTGGGATCTGAAGCTTTCTTT. This encodes CASSPVGSEAFF.

This chain links TRBV7-3 with TRBJ1-1, with D maybe TRBD1 (6 bases). Trimming shortened V by 5 bases and J by 2 bases, and 15 bases separated the two germline ends. The CDR3 sequence is 15 residues long. Germline assignment: CDR1 SGHTA and CDR2 FQGTGA. Written as DNA, the CDR3 is TGTGCCAGCAGCCCTGGTACAGGGCGAAACACTGAAGCTTTCTTT. This gives the protein CASSPGTGRNTEAFF.

V and J are TRBV9 and TRBJ1-2, with TRBD1 identical over 9 bases. Germline V gene sequence: CDR1 SGDLS, CDR2 YYNGEE. Trimming removed 0 bases from V and 3 bases from J; junction bases left unmatched: 0. The CDR3 is made up of 14 amino acids. The CDR3 reads CASSVGQGDYGYTF. CDR3 DNA sequence: TGTGCCAGCAGCGTAGGACAGGGGGACTATGGCTACACCTTC.

The chain is built from TRBV5-1 and TRBJ2-2, with D tentatively TRBD2 (5 bases). V lost 4 bases and J lost 5, with 15 bases in between. Germline CDR1 and CDR2: SGHRS and YFSETQ. This CDR3 spans 15 amino acids. The CDR3 loop is CASSPGGVGTGELFF. The CDR3 coding sequence is TGCGCCAGCAGCCCCGGAGGAGTGGGGACCGGGGAGCTGTTTTTT.

The V and J genes are TRBV9 and TRBJ1-2, with TRBD1 matching 9 bases. J was trimmed by 4 bases and V by 0 bases; bases with no gene match: 7. The CDR3 extends over 16 amino acids. CDR1 and CDR2 from the germline V gene are SGDLS and YYNGEE. Written as DNA, the CDR3 is TGTGCCAGCAGCGTAGACACAGGGGGCTTGGGCTATGGCTACACCTTC. Translating gives CASSVDTGGLGYGYTF.

The rearrangement uses TRBV11-3 and TRBJ1-2; 8 nucleotides agree with TRBD1. The CDR3 totals 16 residues. The V gene's germline CDR1 is SGHNT and CDR2 YENEEA. Unmatched junction bases numbered 13, after V lost 7 bases and J lost 3 bases. DNA for the CDR3: TGTGCCAGCATCGTTCTTCGGACAGGGCGGGACTATGGCTACACCTTC. This translates into CASIVLRTGRDYGYTF.

The chain employs TRBV2 and TRBJ1-5, with D unclear. The CDR3 loop spans 15 amino acids. The germline V gene encodes CDR1 SNHLY and CDR2 FYNNEI. With 4 bases removed from V and 0 bases from J, the gap between germline ends came to 10 bases. The CDR3 coding sequence is TGTGCCAGCAGTGGCGGGAGAGCTAGCAATCAGCCCCAGCATTTT. Protein sequence: CASSGGRASNQPQHF.

The chain combines TRBV28 with TRBJ1-5; D might be TRBD1 (6 bases). The germline CDR1 and CDR2 sequences are MDHEN and SYDVKM. The ends were cut back, 4 bases at V and 3 bases at J, with 13 bases in the middle. CDR3 length: 15 residues. The DNA of the CDR3 is TGTGCCAGCAGTTCGGCGGACAGTTACAATCAGCCCCAGCATTTT. Its protein product is CASSSADSYNQPQHF.

V usage is TRBV11-1 and J usage is TRBJ2-2, with a weak D call TRBD2 (6 bases). The germline gives CDR1 SGHAT, CDR2 FQDESV (reference sequence). The V end was cut by 8 bases, the J end by 5 bases, with 12 bases between. This CDR3 comprises 13 residues. Here the CDR3 reads CASGGPGTGELFF. In DNA, the CDR3 is TGTGCCAGCGGAGGGCCGGGTACCGGGGAGCTGTTTTTT. Full variable domain (missing parts from reference TRBV11-1 and TRBJ2-2): EAEVAQSPRYKITEKSQAVAFWCDPISGHATLYWYRQILGQGPELLVQFQDESVVDDSQLPKDRFSAERLKGVDSTLKIQPAELGDSAMYLCASGGPGTGELFFGEGSRLTVL.

V is TRBV19 and J is TRBJ2-1; 8 nucleotides agree with TRBD2. The CDR3 sequence is 13 residues long. V lost 4 bases, J lost 7 bases, and 3 bases stayed unmatched. Germline lookup yields CDR1 LNHDA and CDR2 SQIVND (reference sequence). CDR3: CASSSGRNNEQFF. DNA of the CDR3: TGTGCCAGTAGTAGCGGGAGGAATAATGAGCAGTTCTTC.

The chain carries TRBV6-1 and TRBJ1-3, with a tentative D call TRBD1 (5 bases). Germline lookup yields CDR1 MNHNS and CDR2 SASEGT. The ends were cut back, 3 bases at V and 4 bases at J, with 10 bases in the middle. There are 14 residues in the CDR3. The CDR3 DNA follows: TGTGCCAGCAGTGATCCAGGGTCCGGAAACACCATATATTTT. Its protein is CASSDPGSGNTIYF.

The rearrangement joins TRBV6-4 to TRBJ2-1; tentative D call: TRBD1 (6 bases). Germline V lookup: CDR1 MRHNA, CDR2 SNTAGT. Trimming removed 6 bases at V and 12 bases at J, with 18 bases between. This CDR3 has 13 residues. The chain's CDR3 is CASSYQGFGGQFF. The DNA of the CDR3 is TGTGCCAGCAGCTACCAGGGGTTTGGAGGGCAGTTCTTC.